One and the same sample provided the 25 T cell receptor beta chains below, sequenced in a study of blood T cell repertoires in COVID-19. The protocol was immunoSEQ multiplex PCR, while the TCRdb copy is restricted to in-frame clones and leaves out a portion. The table has about 99,000 clones, 75% to 85% seen once. What was sequenced was peripheral blood. All receptors derive from a man aged 80 or over with COVID-19, enrolled during active disease.

The chain recombines TRBV11-2 with TRBJ2-3; D unclear. Germline-derived CDR1 and CDR2 are SGHAT and FQNNGV. This CDR3 region has 13 residues. The germline V and J ends were trimmed by 5 bases and 2 bases, with 8 bases remaining between them. The CDR3: CASSRGYTDTQYF. The CDR3 nucleotides read TGTGCCAGCAGCCGCGGATACACAGATACGCAGTATTTT.

This clone occurred a few times. The chain carries TRBV7-2 and TRBJ2-7, with D perhaps TRBD2 (6 bases). Trimming stripped 5 bases from V and 4 bases from J, with 15 bases between. The CDR3 loop spans 14 amino acids. Germline V gene lookup returns CDR1 SGHTA and CDR2 FQGNSA. CDR3 loop: CASSKRLERYEQYF. In DNA, the CDR3 is TGTGCCAGCAGCAAAAGACTAGAGCGGTACGAGCAGTACTTC.

The rearrangement joins TRBV2 to TRBJ1-1, with TRBD1 matching 11 bases. Germline V CDR1 and CDR2: SNHLY, FYNNEI. V dropped 7 bases and J dropped 6; count of bases not matched to a gene: 10. This CDR3 is 15 amino acids long. CDR3 residues: CASNAGQGARAEAFF. CDR3 coding DNA: TGTGCCAGCAACGCCGGACAGGGGGCGAGGGCTGAAGCTTTCTTT.

V usage is TRBV7-7 and J usage is TRBJ2-1, with TRBD1 matching over 7 bases. V was pared by 5 bases and J by 2 bases, with 9 bases of the junction left unmatched. The germline CDR1 and CDR2 sequences are SSHAT and FNYEAQ (reference sequence). This CDR3 region has 16 residues. DNA of the CDR3: TGTGCCAGCAGCCTAGACGGACAGGCCACCTACAATGAGCAGTTCTTC. Translated, it gives CASSLDGQATYNEQFF.

The chain carries TRBV15 and TRBJ2-3, with TRBD1 identical over 8 bases. Germline CDR1 reads LNHNV; CDR2 reads YYDKDF (reference sequence). V was pared by 6 bases and J by 2 bases, with 4 bases of the junction left unmatched. The CDR3 consists of 14 residues. The CDR3 protein is CATSRQGYTDTQYF. The DNA of the CDR3 is TGTGCCACCAGTAGACAGGGGTACACAGATACGCAGTATTTT.

The CDR3 protein is CASRSTLILSTGGPTGELFF. CDR3 in DNA: TGCGCCAGCAGGTCTACCCTCATATTATCGACGGGGGGGCCCACCGGGGAGCTGTTTTTT. The J gene is TRBJ2-2, the V gene TRBV5-1, with 8 bases matching TRBD2. Germline assignment: CDR1 SGHRS and CDR2 YFSETQ. V shed 5 bases and J 4 bases; nucleotides not matched to a gene: 22. CDR3 length: 20 residues.

This clone was observed a single time. V usage is TRBV5-6 and J usage is TRBJ1-1; TRBD1 agrees at 9 bases. Trimming took 2 bases from V and 5 from J; bases not matched to a gene: 4. The CDR3 runs 14 residues. Germline CDR1 SGHDT, CDR2 YYEEEE. The CDR3 DNA reads as TGTGCCAGCAGCTTTTGGACAGGGGATACTGAAGCTTTCTTT. This gives the protein CASSFWTGDTEAFF.

The chain uses TRBV14 and TRBJ2-5; the D gene is possibly TRBD1 (6 bases). Trimming stripped 3 bases from V and 5 bases from J, with 13 bases between. CDR1 and CDR2 from the germline V gene are SGHDN and FVKESK. There are 14 residues in the CDR3. CDR3 DNA sequence: TGTGCCAGCAGCCAGTACCAGGGGCTGGAGACCCAGTACTTC. This sequence encodes CASSQYQGLETQYF.

This clone appeared a few times. The rearrangement joins TRBV19 to TRBJ1-5; D not resolved. This CDR3 comprises 15 residues. The germline V and J ends were trimmed by 3 bases and 0 bases, with 9 bases remaining between them. Germline V gives CDR1 LNHDA, CDR2 SQIVND (reference sequence). CDR3 sequence: CASSIGQISNQPQHF. The CDR3 nucleotides are TGTGCCAGTAGTATTGGCCAAATTAGCAATCAGCCCCAGCATTTT.

The gene calls are TRBV4-2 and TRBJ1-1; D is ambiguous. The CDR3 is 12 residues long. Germline loops: CDR1 LGHNA, CDR2 YNFKEQ. Trimming took off 4 bases at V and 11 bases at J, with 14 bases between the two ends. In nucleotides, the CDR3 is TGTGCCAGCAGCCCACCGACGGGAGAGGCTTTCTTT. Translated, it gives CASSPPTGEAFF.

J is TRBJ1-6 and V is TRBV6-1; TRBD1 matches 8 bases. In germline, CDR1 is MNHNS, CDR2 SASEGT. This CDR3 contains 16 residues. V lost 5 bases to trimming and J lost 0 bases; unmatched junction nucleotides: 3. The CDR3 bases are TGTGCCAGCAGTAAAGACAGGGGCTCCTATAATTCACCCCTCCACTTT. Protein sequence: CASSKDRGSYNSPLHF.

This clone appeared once. The J gene is TRBJ1-6, the V gene TRBV5-5; tentatively, D is TRBD1 (5 bases). Deletions cut 0 bases from V and 9 bases from J, with 10 bases between. The CDR3 runs to 14 residues. Germline lookup yields CDR1 SGHKS and CDR2 YYEKEE (reference sequence). The CDR3 spells CASSLAREGSPLHF. CDR3 coding DNA: TGTGCCAGCAGCTTGGCCAGGGAGGGTTCACCCCTCCACTTT.

This clone was seen a single time. A read error may account for a junction end that differs from germline. The chain is built from TRBV5-1 and TRBJ2-1; TRBD2 agrees at 11 bases. Germline values: CDR1 SGHRS, CDR2 YFSETQ. The CDR3 spans 15 residues. The CDR3 nucleotides are TGCGCCAGCACCTTGACTAGCGGGGTCTACAATGAGCAGTTCTTC. Encoded protein: CASTLTSGVYNEQFF.

The chain couples TRBV27 to TRBJ2-2, with D maybe TRBD2 (5 bases). This CDR3 comprises 16 residues. Germline values: CDR1 MNHEY, CDR2 SMNVEV (reference sequence). V dropped 0 bases and J dropped 0 bases, with 8 bases sitting between them. This CDR3 reads CASSLSGKSNTGELFF. The CDR3 nucleotides read TGTGCCAGCAGTTTATCCGGGAAATCGAACACCGGGGAGCTGTTTTTT.

This chain uses TRBV4-2 with TRBJ2-1; 10 bases map to TRBD2. CDR3 length: 18 amino acids. Trimming at V came to 1 base and at J to 7 bases, leaving 13 bases not matched to a gene. Per germline, CDR1 LGHNA and CDR2 YNFKEQ. The CDR3 protein is CASSQGSGGAGGQNEQFF. CDR3 nucleotide sequence: TGTGCCAGCAGCCAAGGATCCGGAGGAGCGGGAGGGCAAAATGAGCAGTTCTTC.

In its sample, this clone was seen a few times. The genes are TRBV19 and TRBJ1-6; 7 bases agree with TRBD1. This CDR3 has 15 amino acids. V gave up 1 base and J gave up 5 bases; unmatched junction bases: 2. Looked up from germline, CDR1 is LNHDA and CDR2 is SQIVND (reference sequence). The CDR3 loop reads CASSIVQGDNSPLHF. DNA of the CDR3: TGTGCCAGTAGTATAGTCCAGGGGGATAATTCACCCCTCCACTTT.

The chain is built from TRBV5-1 and TRBJ2-3, with unresolved D. The CDR3 spans 16 residues. The V end was cut by 5 bases, the J end by 0 bases, with 16 bases between. The germline CDR1 and CDR2 sequences are SGHRS and YFSETQ. The CDR3 nucleotides read TGCGCCAGCAGTCCACCTCTAGGTACTAGCACAGATACGCAGTATTTT. It encodes CASSPPLGTSTDTQYF.

This rearrangement joins TRBV4-1 to TRBJ1-2; 7 nucleotides match TRBD1. V was pared by 3 bases and J by 6 bases, with 10 bases of the junction left unmatched. The CDR3 length is 15 residues. Germline V CDR1 and CDR2: MGHRA, YSYEKL. For the CDR3, the DNA is TGCGCCAGCAGCCATGGCGACAGGGTTGACGATGGCTACACCTTC. This translates into CASSHGDRVDDGYTF.

The rearrangement links TRBV2 to TRBJ2-2; weak D call: TRBD2 (7 bases). Germline V gives CDR1 SNHLY, CDR2 FYNNEI. V was pared by 7 bases and J by 4 bases, with 13 bases between. The CDR3 length is 14 residues. The DNA for the CDR3 is TGTGCCAGCACTGGCGGGGGCCCCACCGGGGAGCTGTTTTTT. Protein sequence: CASTGGGPTGELFF. Full variable domain (remainder filled in from reference TRBV2 and TRBJ2-2): EPEVTQTPSHQVTQMGQEVILRCVPISNHLYFYWYRQILGQKVEFLVSFYNNEISEKSEIFDDQFSVERPDGSNFTLKIRSTKLEDSAMYFCASTGGGPTGELFFGEGSRLTVL.

The chain joins TRBV7-2 to TRBJ2-5; D gene uncertain. The CDR3 is made up of 13 amino acids. Per germline, CDR1 SGHTA and CDR2 FQGNSA. V was pared by 1 base and J by 5 bases, with 8 bases between. In DNA, the CDR3 is TGTGCCAGCAGCTTAGTGACTTCGGAGACCCAGTACTTC. Translating gives CASSLVTSETQYF.

The chain joins TRBV19 to TRBJ2-7; TRBD1 agrees at 11 bases. CDR1 and CDR2 (germline): LNHDA, SQIVND (reference sequence). CDR3 size: 15 residues. The ends lost 5 bases at V and 0 bases at J; junction bases unmatched: 3. The chain's CDR3 is CASSPGTGGSYEQYF. The DNA for the CDR3 is TGTGCCAGTAGTCCCGGGACAGGGGGCTCCTACGAGCAGTACTTC.

This chain joins TRBV14 and TRBJ1-4; D call uncertain. Germline CDR1 is SGHDN and CDR2 is FVKESK. The CDR3 has 16 amino acids. V lost 1 base and J 1 base, leaving 10 bases between the germline ends. CDR3 bases: TGTGCCAGCAGCCAAGTCGGCAGACTAACTAATGAAAAACTGTTTTTT. Its translation: CASSQVGRLTNEKLFF.

The chain is built from TRBV11-3 and TRBJ2-1; 9 bases agree with TRBD1. The V and J ends lost 5 bases and 10 bases, in that order; junction bases with no gene match: 15. Germline V gene data show CDR1 as SGHNT and CDR2 as YENEEA. The CDR3 is 16 amino acids. The CDR3 coding sequence is TGTGCCAGCAGCCCAGCAACCGGGACAGGGTGGCAAGAGCAGTTCTTC. Residues: CASSPATGTGWQEQFF.

This clone was counted once. The genes are TRBV19 and TRBJ1-4, with D perhaps matching TRBD1 (5 bases). Germline V CDR1 and CDR2: LNHDA, SQIVND (reference sequence). This CDR3 contains 14 residues. V was clipped by 3 bases and J by 7 bases, with 12 bases between them. CDR3 sequence reads: CASSMRGGREKLFF. CDR3 DNA sequence: TGTGCCAGTAGTATGCGGGGGGGTCGTGAAAAACTGTTTTTT.

This chain connects TRBV6-4 to TRBJ2-5; maybe TRBD2 (6 bases). CDR3 length: 15 amino acids. Germline lookup yields CDR1 MRHNA and CDR2 SNTAGT. V was pared by 4 bases and J by 5 bases, with 17 bases between. As DNA, the CDR3 is TGTGCCAGCAGTGGGAATGGAGGGCCGGGGGAGACCCAGTACTTC. This codes for CASSGNGGPGETQYF.